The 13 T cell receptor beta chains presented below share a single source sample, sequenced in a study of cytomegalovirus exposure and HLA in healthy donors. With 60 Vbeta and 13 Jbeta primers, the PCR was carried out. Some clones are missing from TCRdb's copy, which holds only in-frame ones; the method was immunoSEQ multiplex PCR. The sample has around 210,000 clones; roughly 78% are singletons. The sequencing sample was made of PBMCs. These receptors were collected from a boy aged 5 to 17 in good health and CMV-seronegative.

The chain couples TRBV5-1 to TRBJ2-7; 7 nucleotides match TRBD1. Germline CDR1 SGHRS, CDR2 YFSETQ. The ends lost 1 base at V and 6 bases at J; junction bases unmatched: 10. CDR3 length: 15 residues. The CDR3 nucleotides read TGCGCCAGCAGCTTGTTAGGGGGCGATTCGGGCGAGCAGTACTTC. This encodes CASSLLGGDSGEQYF.

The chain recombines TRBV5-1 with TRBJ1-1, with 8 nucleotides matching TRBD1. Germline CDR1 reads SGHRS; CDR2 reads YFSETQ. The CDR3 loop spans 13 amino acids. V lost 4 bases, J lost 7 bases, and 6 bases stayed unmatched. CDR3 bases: TGCGCCAGCAGCCTCAGGGGGCAGGGTGAAGCTTTCTTT. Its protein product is CASSLRGQGEAFF.

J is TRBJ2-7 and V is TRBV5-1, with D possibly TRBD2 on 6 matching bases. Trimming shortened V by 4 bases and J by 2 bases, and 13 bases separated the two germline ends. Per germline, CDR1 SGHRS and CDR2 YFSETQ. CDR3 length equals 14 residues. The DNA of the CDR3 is TGCGCCAGCAGCCCGGAGGGGATAGCCTACGAGCAGTACTTC. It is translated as CASSPEGIAYEQYF.

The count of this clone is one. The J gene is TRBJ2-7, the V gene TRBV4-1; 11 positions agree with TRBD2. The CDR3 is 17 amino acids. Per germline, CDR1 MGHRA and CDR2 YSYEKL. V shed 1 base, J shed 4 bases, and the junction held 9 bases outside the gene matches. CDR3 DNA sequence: TGCGCCAGCAGCCAAGGTAAATACGGGACTAGCGGTTACGAGCAGTACTTC. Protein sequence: CASSQGKYGTSGYEQYF.

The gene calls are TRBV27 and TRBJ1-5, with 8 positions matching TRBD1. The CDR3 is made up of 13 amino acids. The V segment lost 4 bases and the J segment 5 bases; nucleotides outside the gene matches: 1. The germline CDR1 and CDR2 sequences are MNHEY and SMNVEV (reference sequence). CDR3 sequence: CASSWDRYQPQHF. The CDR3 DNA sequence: TGTGCCAGCAGTTGGGACAGGTATCAGCCCCAGCATTTT.

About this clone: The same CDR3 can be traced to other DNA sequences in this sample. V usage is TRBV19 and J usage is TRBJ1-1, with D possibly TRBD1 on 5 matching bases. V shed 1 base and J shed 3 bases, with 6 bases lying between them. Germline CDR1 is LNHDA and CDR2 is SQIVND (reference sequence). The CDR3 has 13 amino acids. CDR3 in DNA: TGTGCCAGTAGTATAGCCAGGGACACTGAAGCTTTCTTT. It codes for CASSIARDTEAFF.

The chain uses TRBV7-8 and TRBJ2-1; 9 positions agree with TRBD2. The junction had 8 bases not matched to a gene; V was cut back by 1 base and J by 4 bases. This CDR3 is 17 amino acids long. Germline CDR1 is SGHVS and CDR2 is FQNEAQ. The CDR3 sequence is CASSLGLSAGGYNEQFF. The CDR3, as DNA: TGTGCCAGCAGCTTAGGGCTTTCTGCGGGGGGGTACAATGAGCAGTTCTTC.

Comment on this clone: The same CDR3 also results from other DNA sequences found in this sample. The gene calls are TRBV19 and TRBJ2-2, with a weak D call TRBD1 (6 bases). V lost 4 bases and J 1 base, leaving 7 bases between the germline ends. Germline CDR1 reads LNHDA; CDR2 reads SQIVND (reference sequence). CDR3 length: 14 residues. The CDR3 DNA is TGTGCCAGTAGTAGGACAGAGAACACCGGGGAGCTGTTTTTT. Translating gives CASSRTENTGELFF.

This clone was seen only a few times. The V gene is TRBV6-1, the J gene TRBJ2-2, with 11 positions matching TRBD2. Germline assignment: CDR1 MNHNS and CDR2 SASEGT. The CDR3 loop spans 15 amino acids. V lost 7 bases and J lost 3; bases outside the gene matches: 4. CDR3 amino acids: CASTIAGGHTGELFF. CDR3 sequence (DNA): TGTGCCAGCACCATAGCGGGGGGGCACACCGGGGAGCTGTTTTTT.

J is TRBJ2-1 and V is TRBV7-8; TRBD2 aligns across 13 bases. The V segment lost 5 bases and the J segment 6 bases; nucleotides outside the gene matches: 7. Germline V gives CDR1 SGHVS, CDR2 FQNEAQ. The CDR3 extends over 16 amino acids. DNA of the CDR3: TGTGCCAGCAGCCACCCCGGGACTAGCGGGGCCAATGAGCAGTTCTTC. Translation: CASSHPGTSGANEQFF.

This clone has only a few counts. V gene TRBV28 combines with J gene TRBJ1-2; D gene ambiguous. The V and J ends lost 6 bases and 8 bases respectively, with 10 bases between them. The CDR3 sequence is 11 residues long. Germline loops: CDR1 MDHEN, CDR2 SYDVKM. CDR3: CASSKLTGYTF. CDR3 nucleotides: TGTGCCAGCAGCAAACTCACCGGCTACACCTTC.

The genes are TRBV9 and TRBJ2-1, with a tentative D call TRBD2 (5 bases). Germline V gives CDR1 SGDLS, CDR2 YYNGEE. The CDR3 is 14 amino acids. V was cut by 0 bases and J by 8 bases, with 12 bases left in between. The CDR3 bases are TGTGCCAGCAGCGTAGTAGAGGGTCGGGATGAGCAGTTCTTC. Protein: CASSVVEGRDEQFF.

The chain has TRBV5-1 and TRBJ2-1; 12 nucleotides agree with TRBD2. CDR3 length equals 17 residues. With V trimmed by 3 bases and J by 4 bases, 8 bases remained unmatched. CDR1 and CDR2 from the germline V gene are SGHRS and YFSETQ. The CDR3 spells CASSSLAGGLKYNEQFF. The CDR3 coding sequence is TGCGCCAGCAGCTCTCTAGCGGGGGGGCTAAAATACAATGAGCAGTTCTTC.